This entry concerns a single T cell receptor beta chain. The source of the sample is a study of blood T cell repertoires in COVID-19. Study context: T cells, B-cell-depleted T cells, or PBMCs provided the cDNA or gDNA that served as material.

Source study methods: Estimated nucleated cell counts came from reference gene primer amplification. Produced via immunoSEQ multiplex PCR; TCRdb's table is partial and in-frame only. The V and J calls and clone size were taken over from that table, and D and trimming were inferred from the DNA. Of roughly 250,000 clones in the sample, around 87% are singletons; the top ten hold about 7%. The CDR3 contains 16 residues. CDR1 is LNHDA, CDR2 SQIVND, per germline (reference sequence). V was cut by 5 bases and J by 6 bases, with 19 bases left in between. Source material: peripheral blood. The receptor was derived from a man aged 55 to 70 who had recovered from COVID-19. V and J are TRBV19 and TRBJ2-2, with D possibly TRBD1 on 6 matching bases. CDR3 residues: CASSANREPGSGELFF. In DNA form, the CDR3 reads TGTGCCAGTAGTGCTAACAGGGAACCGGGATCCGGGGAGCTGTTTTTT.